Listed below are T cell receptor beta chains from one sample, sequenced in a study of blood T cell repertoires in COVID-19. Method: immunoSEQ multiplex PCR; TCRdb's copy keeps in-frame clones and lacks some. The repertoire consists of roughly 220,000 clones, with roughly 80% occurring once and the leading ten covering about 20%. The sequenced sample was peripheral blood. These receptors originate from a man aged 25 to 45 with active or convalescent COVID-19. Each CDR3 is given with its conserved first and last residue. The order of the fields is clone size, V gene, CDR3 length, J gene, D gene, CDR3 protein, CDR3 DNA. A D gene is named only where the DNA matches it firmly. Clone size is stated in some rows and not others, as once, few, many or a class when expanded.

once	TRBV27	18	TRBJ2-1	.	CASSRMGSTGRSYNEQFF	TGTGCCAGCAGCCGCATGGGGTCGACAGGGAGGTCCTACAATGAGCAGTTCTTC
.	TRBV4-3	15	TRBJ1-2	TRBD1	CASSQTGTGPGGYTF	TGCGCCAGCAGCCAGACCGGGACAGGCCCTGGCGGCTACACCTTC
.	TRBV21-1	14	TRBJ2-7	.	CASSKIPGSCEQYF	TGTGCCAGCAGCAAAATCCCAGGGTCCTGCGAGCAGTACTTC
.	TRBV3-1/TRBV3-2	13	TRBJ2-5	TRBD2	CASSQDSSGTRDF	TGTGCCAGCAGCCAAGATTCATCCGGGACTAGAGACTTC
.	TRBV2	12	TRBJ1-2	.	CASMDSYYGYTF	TGTGCCAGCATGGACAGTTACTATGGCTACACCTTC
.	TRBV5-6	16	TRBJ2-2	TRBD1	CASSLAGTGALGELFF	TGTGCCAGCAGCCTGGCGGGGACAGGGGCCCTCGGGGAGCTGTTTTTT
.	TRBV10-3	13	TRBJ2-7	.	CAISERRPYEQYF	TGTGCCATCAGTGAGCGGCGGCCATACGAGCAGTACTTC
.	TRBV6-2/TRBV6-3	17	TRBJ1-5	TRBD1	CASSPGETGDYNQPQHF	TGTGCCAGCAGTCCCGGTGAGACAGGGGATTACAATCAGCCCCAGCATTTT
once	TRBV7-8	14	TRBJ1-2	TRBD1	CASSLGDRAYGYTF	TGTGCCAGCAGCTTAGGGGACAGGGCATATGGCTACACCTTC
few	TRBV4-3	15	TRBJ2-2	.	CASSQDARNTGELFF	TGCGCCAGCAGCCAAGATGCGAGGAACACCGGGGAGCTGTTTTTT
.	TRBV5-4	15	TRBJ2-5	TRBD1	CASSFPGQGQETQYF	TGTGCCAGCAGCTTTCCGGGACAGGGGCAAGAGACCCAGTACTTC
.	TRBV5-8	17	TRBJ1-2	.	CASSFTLDRHFNYGYTF	TGTGCCAGCAGCTTCACCTTGGACAGACATTTTAACTATGGCTACACCTTC
.	TRBV7-2	13	TRBJ1-6	.	CASTPDGGSPLHF	TGTGCCAGCACCCCCGACGGAGGGTCACCCCTCCACTTT
.	TRBV6-2/TRBV6-3	15	TRBJ2-5	TRBD2	CASSYSGGAEETQYF	TGTGCCAGCAGTTACTCCGGGGGGGCCGAAGAGACCCAGTACTTC
.	TRBV3-1/TRBV3-2	15	TRBJ2-5	TRBD2	CASSQSAGGPKTQYF	TGTGCCAGCAGCCAGTCGGCGGGGGGGCCGAAGACCCAGTACTTC
.	TRBV7-8	14	TRBJ1-1	TRBD1	CASRTDRVGGKAFF	TGTGCCAGCAGGACGGACAGGGTAGGAGGGAAAGCTTTCTTT
.	TRBV5-4	14	TRBJ1-2	.	CASSLRNRVDGYTF	TGTGCCAGCAGCTTGCGGAACAGGGTGGACGGCTACACCTTC
.	TRBV24-1	15	TRBJ1-1	.	CATSDSRQLKTGAFF	TGTGCCACCAGTGATTCCCGCCAATTAAAGACTGGAGCTTTCTTT
.	TRBV2	15	TRBJ1-1	.	CAARGGEGSGTEAFF	TGTGCCGCCCGGGGGGGGGAGGGGTCAGGCACTGAAGCTTTCTTT
.	TRBV28	15	TRBJ1-5	TRBD1	CASRLQGATYQPQHF	TGTGCCAGCAGGCTACAGGGGGCAACTTATCAGCCCCAGCATTTT
few	TRBV27	14	TRBJ2-3	TRBD2	CAAGLAGSTDTQYF	TGTGCGGCGGGGCTAGCGGGGAGCACAGATACGCAGTATTTT
.	TRBV11-3	16	TRBJ1-5	TRBD1	CASSPQKTGSHQPQHF	TGTGCCAGCAGCCCCCAGAAGACAGGGTCCCATCAGCCCCAGCATTTT
.	TRBV9	16	TRBJ1-4	.	CASSANHGLSGEKLFF	TGTGCCAGCAGCGCAAATCACGGACTATCGGGTGAAAAACTGTTTTTT
once	TRBV4-3	14	TRBJ1-2	.	CASSQAVGDYGYTF	TGCGCCAGCAGCCAAGCGGTCGGGGACTATGGCTACACCTTC
few	TRBV18	15	TRBJ2-2	.	CASSPREPDTGELFF	TGTGCCAGCTCACCAAGGGAGCCCGACACCGGGGAGCTGTTTTTT
once	TRBV5-1	12	TRBJ2-1	TRBD1	CASSFDRAEQFF	TGCGCCAGCAGCTTCGACAGGGCTGAGCAGTTCTTC
.	TRBV4-1	14	TRBJ2-3	.	CASSLSGAQDTQYF	TGCGCCAGCAGTCTTAGCGGAGCGCAGGATACGCAGTATTTT
.	TRBV7-9	13	TRBJ2-5	.	CASSPSWRETQYF	TGTGCCAGCAGCCCCTCGTGGAGGGAGACCCAGTACTTC
.	TRBV7-2	16	TRBJ2-3	TRBD2	CASSHYSGGRTDTQYF	TGTGCCAGCAGCCACTATAGCGGGGGACGCACAGATACGCAGTATTTT
.	TRBV6-7	16	TRBJ2-3	.	CASSSNPPISTDTQYF	TGTGCCAGCAGCTCAAATCCCCCTATTAGCACAGATACGCAGTATTTT
.	TRBV11-1	14	TRBJ1-1	TRBD1	CASSHLPGGTEAFF	TGTGCCAGCAGCCACCTCCCAGGGGGCACTGAAGCTTTCTTT
.	TRBV7-2	13	TRBJ2-5	.	CASSLAPQGTQYF	TGTGCCAGCAGCTTAGCGCCACAGGGGACCCAGTACTTC
.	TRBV19	11	TRBJ1-1	.	CASTIGGAAFF	TGTGCCAGTACTATCGGGGGGGCGGCTTTCTTT
.	TRBV18	14	TRBJ1-2	.	CASSPPAGEGGYTF	TGTGCCAGCTCACCACCCGCCGGGGAAGGTGGCTACACCTTC
.	TRBV7-9	14	TRBJ2-5	TRBD2	CASSPSGVQETQYF	TGTGCCAGCAGCCCTAGCGGGGTGCAAGAGACCCAGTACTTC
.	TRBV5-4	17	TRBJ2-1	TRBD2	CASSPRTSGEGYNEQFF	TGTGCCAGCAGCCCCCGGACTAGCGGGGAGGGCTACAATGAGCAGTTCTTC
.	TRBV6-1	15	TRBJ1-1	TRBD1	CASSDATGGNTEAFF	TGTGCCAGCAGTGACGCGACAGGGGGCAACACTGAAGCTTTCTTT
.	TRBV20-1	17	TRBJ1-6	.	CSASSDTETYRDSPLHF	TGCAGTGCTAGTTCGGACACCGAAACTTACAGGGATTCACCCCTCCACTTT
.	TRBV18	13	TRBJ1-1	.	CASSREQDTEAFF	TGTGCCAGCTCACGAGAACAGGACACTGAAGCTTTCTTT
.	TRBV4-3	17	TRBJ2-1	TRBD2	CASSQPAGTSGYNEQFF	TGCGCCAGCAGCCAACCCGCAGGGACTAGCGGCTACAATGAGCAGTTCTTC
few	TRBV28	16	TRBJ1-2	.	CASSFSAGKGVYGYTF	TGTGCCAGCAGTTTTTCGGCAGGGAAAGGGGTCTATGGCTACACCTTC
.	TRBV6-5	14	TRBJ2-1	.	CASSYQRDRYEQFF	TGTGCCAGCAGTTACCAGCGCGATAGGTATGAGCAGTTCTTC
.	TRBV5-1	13	TRBJ1-1	.	CASSTGMNTEAFF	TGCGCCAGCAGTACGGGAATGAACACTGAAGCTTTCTTT
.	TRBV9	16	TRBJ2-2	TRBD2	CASSVASGGAVGELFF	TGTGCCAGCAGCGTAGCTTCCGGGGGGGCTGTCGGGGAGCTGTTTTTT
.	TRBV7-2	16	TRBJ1-5	TRBD1	CASSFGGRDSNQPQHF	TGTGCCAGCAGCTTTGGGGGAAGGGACAGTAATCAGCCCCAGCATTTT
few	TRBV28	12	TRBJ2-5	TRBD1	CASSRDSWAQYF	TGTGCCAGCAGTCGGGACAGCTGGGCCCAGTACTTC
.	TRBV2	15	TRBJ2-7	.	CASSEVTSLTYEQYF	TGTGCCAGCAGTGAAGTTACTAGCCTTACCTACGAGCAGTACTTC
.	TRBV30	15	TRBJ1-1	.	CAWSVPRQTYTEAFF	TGTGCCTGGAGTGTGCCGAGACAGACTTACACTGAAGCTTTCTTT
.	TRBV29-1	13	TRBJ1-1	.	CSARHKMNTEAFF	TGCAGCGCTAGACACAAGATGAACACTGAAGCTTTCTTT
.	TRBV7-3	13	TRBJ2-3	.	CASRSGGSDTQYF	TGTGCCAGCAGGTCCGGGGGATCAGATACGCAGTATTTT
few	TRBV7-9	14	TRBJ1-3	.	CASSYAETGNTIYF	TGTGCCAGCAGCTACGCGGAGACCGGAAACACCATATATTTT
once	TRBV6-5	14	TRBJ1-1	.	CASSLGGRDTEAFF	TGTGCCAGCAGTTTGGGTGGGAGGGACACTGAAGCTTTCTTT
few	TRBV27	13	TRBJ2-7	TRBD2	CASWTRGLYEQYF	TGTGCCAGCTGGACTAGGGGACTCTACGAGCAGTACTTC
once	TRBV5-5	13	TRBJ2-2	.	CASSLVVTGELFF	TGTGCCAGCAGCCTAGTAGTGACCGGGGAGCTGTTTTTT
.	TRBV6-5	16	TRBJ2-2	TRBD1	CASSYSTGAKTGELFF	TGTGCCAGCAGTTACTCGACAGGGGCTAAGACCGGGGAGCTGTTTTTT
once	TRBV3-1/TRBV3-2	17	TRBJ2-1	TRBD2	CASSQSGSPTHYNEQFF	TGTGCCAGCAGCCAAAGCGGGAGTCCTACACACTACAATGAGCAGTTCTTC
.	TRBV12-3/TRBV12-4	12	TRBJ1-2	.	CASTIEGYGYTF	TGTGCCAGCACCATCGAGGGCTATGGCTACACCTTC